Listed below are T cell receptor beta chains from one sample, sequenced in a study of cytomegalovirus exposure and HLA in healthy donors. Libraries were prepared by immunoSEQ multiplex PCR; TCRdb keeps only in-frame clonotypes and omits some of them. Altogether 120,000 to 150,000 clones are present, about 73% being singletons, with the ten largest covering around 3%. The sequencing input was PBMCs. These receptors came from a middle-aged man in good health and CMV-seropositive. The CDR3 runs from the conserved cysteine through the conserved F or W. A D gene is named only where the DNA matches it firmly. The size of a clone is reported for some rows only, either as once, few or many, or as a class for expanded clones.

clone_size | d_call | j_call | v_call | cdr3_aa | cdr3_nt
NA | NA | TRBJ1-1 | TRBV5-4 | CASSLTPGLVRGTEAFF | TGTGCCAGCAGCTTGACTCCAGGACTCGTGAGAGGGACTGAAGCTTTCTTT
NA | TRBD1 | TRBJ2-1 | TRBV11-2 | CASSLDRTGVKDNEQFF | TGTGCCAGCAGCTTAGATCGGACAGGGGTAAAGGACAATGAGCAGTTCTTC
once | TRBD1 | TRBJ1-1 | TRBV10-3 | CAIRTGGDFNTEAFF | TGTGCCATCAGGACAGGGGGAGATTTTAACACTGAAGCTTTCTTT
NA | NA | TRBJ1-4 | TRBV28 | CASSFHMSSPLEKLFF | TGTGCCAGCAGTTTCCACATGTCCAGTCCCCTTGAAAAACTGTTTTTT
NA | NA | TRBJ1-2 | TRBV5-6 | CASNTGRRASNYGYTF | TGTGCCAGCAACACTGGGAGGCGGGCGTCCAACTATGGCTACACCTTC
NA | TRBD2 | TRBJ2-3 | TRBV5-5 | CASSLTSEDTQYF | TGTGCCAGCAGCTTGACTAGCGAGGATACGCAGTATTTT
once | TRBD2 | TRBJ2-3 | TRBV9 | CASSPDSLAGGTDTQYF | TGTGCCAGCAGCCCAGACTCACTAGCGGGGGGCACAGATACGCAGTATTTT
NA | NA | TRBJ2-3 | TRBV5-4 | CASSATGSGDTQYF | TGTGCCAGCAGCGCCACAGGTAGCGGAGATACGCAGTATTTT
NA | NA | TRBJ1-3 | TRBV6-1 | CASSRSVDIGNTIYF | TGTGCCAGCAGTCGTTCGGTGGACATAGGAAACACCATATATTTT
NA | TRBD1 | TRBJ1-5 | TRBV7-9 | CASSPGTANQPQHF | TGTGCCAGCAGCCCAGGGACAGCTAATCAGCCCCAGCATTTT
NA | NA | TRBJ2-3 | TRBV5-6 | CASSFPGLGTDTQYF | TGTGCCAGCAGCTTTCCTGGTCTAGGCACAGATACGCAGTATTTT
NA | TRBD1 | TRBJ1-1 | TRBV5-4 | CASSRQGLNTEAFF | TGTGCCAGCAGCCGACAGGGCCTGAACACTGAAGCTTTCTTT
NA | NA | TRBJ2-7 | TRBV19 | CASSTDTSYEQYF | TGTGCCAGTAGTACGGACACATCCTACGAGCAGTACTTC
NA | NA | TRBJ1-6 | TRBV4-3 | CASSQVGGPGYSPLHF | TGCGCCAGCAGCCAAGTAGGCGGACCGGGGTATTCACCCCTCCACTTT
NA | NA | TRBJ2-3 | TRBV21-1 | CASSKEGLAGVSTDTQYF | TGTGCCAGCAGCAAAGAGGGACTAGCGGGAGTAAGCACAGATACGCAGTATTTT
once | TRBD1 | TRBJ1-5 | TRBV5-1 | CASSLGDRGNQPQHF | TGCGCCAGCAGCTTGGGTGACAGGGGCAATCAGCCCCAGCATTTT
NA | NA | TRBJ2-5 | TRBV10-3 | CAIKPTRGQETQYF | TGTGCCATCAAGCCCACCAGGGGCCAAGAGACCCAGTACTTC
NA | TRBD2 | TRBJ2-1 | TRBV4-1 | CASSQQLAGGSYNEQFF | TGCGCCAGCAGCCAACAACTAGCGGGAGGCTCCTACAATGAGCAGTTCTTC
NA | NA | TRBJ2-2 | TRBV4-2 | CASSQEERNTGELFF | TGTGCCAGCAGCCAAGAGGAGCGGAACACCGGGGAGCTGTTTTTT
NA | NA | TRBJ2-6 | TRBV28 | CASRPQGSGANVLTF | TGTGCCAGCAGGCCTCAGGGTTCTGGGGCCAACGTCCTGACTTTC
once | NA | TRBJ2-2 | TRBV30 | CAWSVSDTGELFF | TGTGCCTGGAGTGTGTCCGACACCGGGGAGCTGTTTTTT
NA | TRBD1 | TRBJ1-1 | TRBV7-8 | CASSPGQGGTEAFF | TGTGCCAGCAGCCCGGGACAGGGAGGCACTGAAGCTTTCTTT
many | TRBD1 | TRBJ2-1 | TRBV10-3 | CAIKAGTDGGEQFF | TGTGCCATCAAAGCCGGGACAGATGGGGGTGAGCAGTTCTTC
NA | TRBD1 | TRBJ1-3 | TRBV19 | CASIKPTGLSGNTIYF | TGTGCCAGTATCAAGCCGACAGGGCTCTCTGGAAACACCATATATTTT
NA | TRBD1 | TRBJ1-4 | TRBV29-1 | CSARTGRRTNEKLFF | TGCAGCGCCCGGACAGGGAGAAGGACTAATGAAAAACTGTTTTTT
NA | TRBD1 | TRBJ2-1 | TRBV5-1 | CASSLGDSREQFF | TGCGCCAGCAGCTTGGGGGACAGTCGGGAGCAGTTCTTC
NA | TRBD2 | TRBJ2-3 | TRBV27 | CASSPRLAGHTDTQYF | TGTGCCAGCAGTCCCCGACTAGCGGGACATACAGATACGCAGTATTTT
NA | NA | TRBJ2-7 | TRBV10-2 | CASTLGTRYEQYF | TGCGCCAGCACCCTTGGGACTCGCTACGAGCAGTACTTC
NA | TRBD1 | TRBJ2-7 | TRBV5-4 | CASSLSGTGIAEQYF | TGTGCCAGCAGCTTATCCGGGACAGGGATTGCCGAGCAGTACTTC
NA | NA | TRBJ2-3 | TRBV5-4 | CASSIGHNTDTQYF | TGTGCCAGCAGCATTGGACATAACACAGATACGCAGTATTTT
once | NA | TRBJ2-3 | TRBV4-1 | CASSRRSSPSTDTQYF | TGCGCCAGCAGCCGAAGGAGCTCACCCAGCACAGATACGCAGTATTTT
NA | TRBD2 | TRBJ2-7 | TRBV7-2 | CASSLARLAGTYEQYF | TGTGCCAGCAGCTTAGCAAGACTAGCGGGCACCTACGAGCAGTACTTC
once | TRBD1 | TRBJ1-2 | TRBV5-1 | CASSPGGQGTNYGYTF | TGCGCCAGCAGCCCCGGGGGACAGGGGACTAACTATGGCTACACCTTC
NA | TRBD2 | TRBJ2-1 | TRBV7-9 | CASSSPTSLNKGNEQFF | TGTGCCAGCAGCTCCCCGACTAGCTTAAATAAAGGCAATGAGCAGTTCTTC
NA | NA | TRBJ1-2 | TRBV4-3 | CASSQDHYGYTF | TGCGCCAGCAGCCAAGATCATTATGGCTACACCTTC
few | NA | TRBJ2-7 | TRBV7-8 | CASSSMGTGLFEQYF | TGTGCCAGCAGCTCCATGGGAACAGGGTTATTCGAGCAGTACTTC
NA | TRBD1 | TRBJ2-3 | TRBV15 | CATSRGGTGVTDTQYF | TGTGCCACCAGCAGAGGCGGGACAGGGGTCACAGATACGCAGTATTTT